This entry describes one TCR beta chain. This sample was included in a study of blood T cell repertoires in COVID-19. About the research overall: Both acute and convalescent COVID-19 samples were obtained from the United States, Italy and Spain. The cDNA or gDNA used as material had been derived from T cells, B-cell-depleted T cells, or PBMCs.

V dropped 3 bases and J dropped 1; count of bases not matched to a gene: 4. CDR3 length equals 15 residues. Germline CDR1 SNHLY, CDR2 FYNNEI. As handled by the study authors: Nucleated cell number was recorded as an estimate derived from reference gene primer amplification. Here immunoSEQ multiplex PCR was the method, and the copy in TCRdb shows in-frame clones only, minus some. The V and J calls and clone size are taken from that table; D and trimming were inferred from the DNA. Of 280,000 or so clones listed, 88% are singletons. The source material was peripheral blood. The gene calls are TRBV2 and TRBJ2-5; 8 nucleotides line up with TRBD2. This receptor was taken from a woman aged 30 to 39 who had recovered from COVID-19. The CDR3 DNA reads TGTGCCAGCAGTGATGGGACTAGTGTCCAAGAGACCCAGTACTTC. Translating it yields CASSDGTSVQETQYF. The whole variable domain, filled in from reference TRBV2 and TRBJ2-5, reads EPEVTQTPSHQVTQMGQEVILRCVPISNHLYFYWYRQILGQKVEFLVSFYNNEISEKSEIFDDQFSVERPDGSNFTLKIRSTKLEDSAMYFCASSDGTSVQETQYFGPGTRLLVL.